This entry lists 15 T cell receptor beta chains sequenced from one sample in a study of beta chain features in type 1 diabetes. Whole-study findings and limits: A moderate, significant TCRB CDR3 shortening appeared in type 1 diabetes across four CD4+ subsets.

What was sequenced were expressed TCRB transcripts, since all of the isolated RNA had been reverse transcribed. Only in-frame clones appear in the TCRdb table, and some are missing; sequencing was by immunoSEQ multiplex PCR. The table records about 700,000 clones, 13% of them present only once. The antigens for these receptors are not known. Sequencing was performed on naive CD4+ T cells from blood. The receptor set was obtained from a man aged 18 to 30 with type 1 diabetes.

This clone was picked up a small number of times. V and J are TRBV5-1 and TRBJ1-1; D is perhaps TRBD1 (6 bases). The CDR3 is 14 residues long. From germline, CDR1 is SGHRS and CDR2 YFSETQ. The V end was cut by 2 bases, the J end by 5 bases, with 13 bases between. In DNA, the CDR3 is TGCGCCAGCAGCTTCAGTCCAGGGGAAACTGAAGCTTTCTTT. Translation gives CASSFSPGETEAFF.

This clone was counted only a few times. In the same sample, other DNA sequences code for this CDR3. The V and J genes are TRBV18 and TRBJ1-6; D gene uncertain. CDR1 KGHSH and CDR2 LQKENI come from the germline V gene. The CDR3 totals 14 residues. Trimming cost V 3 bases and J 5 bases, with 8 bases left between them. CDR3: CASSPTRDNSPLHF. CDR3 nucleotide sequence: TGTGCCAGCTCACCCACAAGGGATAATTCACCCCTCCACTTT.

The table lists this clone with a few counts. This rearrangement joins TRBV11-2 to TRBJ1-3; 7 bases match TRBD1. The CDR3 contains 14 residues. V gave up 4 bases and J gave up 3 bases; unmatched junction bases: 3. The germline CDR1 and CDR2 sequences are SGHAT and FQNNGV. The CDR3: CASSYGTVGNTIYF. The CDR3 nucleotides read TGTGCCAGCAGCTACGGGACAGTTGGAAACACCATATATTTT.

This chain uses TRBV5-6 with TRBJ1-2; weak D call: TRBD1 (6 bases). The germline V gene encodes CDR1 SGHDT and CDR2 YYEEEE. The length of the CDR3 is 14 residues. Trimming took 2 bases from V and 9 from J, leaving 17 bases between them. In DNA form, the CDR3 reads TGTGCCAGCAGCTTCCGGGACACGGACGGGAGCTACACCTTC. This sequence encodes CASSFRDTDGSYTF. Using reference TRBV5-6 and TRBJ1-2 for the parts outside the CDR3, the full variable domain is DAGVTQSPTHLIKTRGQQVTLRCSPKSGHDTVSWYQQALGQGPQFIFQYYEEEERQRGNFPDRFSGHQFPNYSSELNVNALLLGDSALYLCASSFRDTDGSYTFGSGTRLTVV.

This clone was seen only a few times. The chain links TRBV4-1 to TRBJ1-4; tentatively, D is TRBD1 (6 bases). This CDR3 region has 14 residues. CDR1 MGHRA and CDR2 YSYEKL come from the germline V gene. V lost 6 bases and J lost 6, with 14 bases in between. The CDR3 DNA reads TGCGCCAGCAGTCCAGGGGAGTATGATGAAAAACTGTTTTTT. It translates to CASSPGEYDEKLFF.

The chain has TRBV7-3 and TRBJ2-5; 9 nucleotides agree with TRBD2. Trimming took 2 bases from V and 1 from J; bases not matched to a gene: 5. The CDR3 has 16 residues. Germline loops: CDR1 SGHTA, CDR2 FQGTGA. CDR3 bases: TGTGCCAGCAGCTTAGGGGGGACTAGCATCCAAGAGACCCAGTACTTC. It translates to CASSLGGTSIQETQYF.

This clone was observed a few times. The chain employs TRBV29-1 and TRBJ1-2; tentative D call: TRBD1 (5 bases). This CDR3 contains 12 residues. Between the trimmed V and J ends, which lost 5 bases and 3 bases, there was a span of 10 bases. In germline, CDR1 is SQVTM, CDR2 ANQGSEA. This CDR3 is CSVSGDDYGYTF. The DNA of the CDR3 is TGCAGCGTTTCGGGGGATGACTATGGCTACACCTTC.

This chain uses TRBV19 with TRBJ1-2, with D perhaps matching TRBD1 (6 bases). Germline lookup yields CDR1 LNHDA and CDR2 SQIVND (reference sequence). The V end was cut by 0 bases, the J end by 4 bases, with 9 bases between. This CDR3 contains 14 residues. The CDR3 DNA follows: TGTGCCAGTAGTATAGAACGGACAGTCTATGGCTACACCTTC. Its protein is CASSIERTVYGYTF.

V and J are TRBV29-1 and TRBJ1-5; maybe TRBD1 (6 bases). CDR3 length: 14 amino acids. Germline loops: CDR1 SQVTM, CDR2 ANQGSEA. V was pared by 5 bases and J by 5 bases, with 16 bases between. In DNA form, the CDR3 reads TGCAGCGTTCGAGTAACAGGGACGGATCAGCCCCAGCATTTT. This sequence encodes CSVRVTGTDQPQHF.

The chain has TRBV27 and TRBJ2-7, with D possibly TRBD2 on 5 matching bases. Germline assignment: CDR1 MNHEY and CDR2 SMNVEV (reference sequence). V lost 0 bases to trimming and J lost 5 bases, with 17 bases between them. The CDR3 has 16 residues. The CDR3 region is CASSLSEAENVHEQYF. The CDR3 nucleotides are TGTGCCAGCAGTTTATCGGAGGCCGAAAATGTCCACGAGCAGTACTTC.

V and J are TRBV30 and TRBJ1-2, with D unclear. Germline V gives CDR1 GTSNPN, CDR2 SVGIG (reference sequence). The V end lost 8 bases, the J end lost 0 bases, and 13 bases lay between the germline ends. CDR3 size: 13 residues. The DNA for the CDR3 is TGTGCCAGCCGGGCGAAAGCTAACTATGGCTACACCTTC. Residues: CASRAKANYGYTF.

V and J are TRBV5-1 and TRBJ1-4, with 7 positions matching TRBD1. The CDR3 has 15 amino acids. V gave up 4 bases and J gave up 6 bases; unmatched junction bases: 9. Germline values: CDR1 SGHRS, CDR2 YFSETQ. CDR3 region: CASSPRDSGYEKLFF. The CDR3 DNA sequence: TGCGCCAGCAGCCCCCGGGACAGCGGCTATGAAAAACTGTTTTTT.

This clone was observed a handful of times. The V gene is TRBV7-9, the J gene TRBJ1-4, with 7 bases aligning to TRBD1. Germline V gene sequence: CDR1 SEHNR, CDR2 FQNEAQ (reference sequence). The V segment lost 3 bases and the J segment 3 bases; nucleotides outside the gene matches: 4. This CDR3 contains 15 residues. The CDR3 coding sequence is TGTGCCAGCAGCTTCGGACAGGCAGCTAATGAAAAACTGTTTTTT. Protein: CASSFGQAANEKLFF.

The genes are TRBV5-6 and TRBJ1-6; D call uncertain. CDR1 is SGHDT, CDR2 YYEEEE, per germline. The CDR3 spans 12 residues. Trimming stripped 4 bases from V and 6 bases from J, with 5 bases between. The DNA for the CDR3 is TGTGCCAGCAGCCCCGGTAATTCACCCCTCCACTTT. Translated, it gives CASSPGNSPLHF.

In this sample, this clone turned up a few times. This chain uses TRBV6-5 with TRBJ1-6; D may be TRBD1 (6 bases). The length of the CDR3 is 13 residues. Germline values: CDR1 MNHEY, CDR2 SVGAGI. V was clipped by 3 bases and J by 10 bases, with 10 bases between them. CDR3 sequence: CASSYGGSSPLHF. In DNA form, the CDR3 reads TGTGCCAGCAGTTATGGGGGCTCCTCACCCCTCCACTTT.